This is a list of T cell receptor beta chains from one sample in a study of shared clonotypes between healthy human individuals. The table came from immunoSEQ multiplex PCR; TCRdb's copy has only in-frame clones and leaves some out. The sample lists approximately 2.3 million clones; 85% to 95% were seen once. Sequencing used naive CD4+ T cells from PBMCs. Receptor source: a man younger than 35 in good health. Some clones in this sample may be carry-over from other donors' samples. The CDR3 runs from the conserved cysteine through the conserved F or W. Each record gives: J gene, clone size, V gene, D gene, CDR3 length, CDR3 protein, CDR3 DNA. A D gene is named only where the DNA matches it firmly. Size is omitted from some rows. Given values are once, few, many or a class for expanded clones.

J: TRBJ1-1
size: .
V: TRBV2
D: .
length: 15
CDR3: CASGKLGGLNTEAFF
DNA: TGTGCCAGCGGTAAACTGGGGGGCCTGAACACTGAAGCTTTCTTT

J: TRBJ1-1
size: .
V: TRBV18
D: .
length: 14
CDR3: CASSPQWGGAEAFF
DNA: TGTGCCAGCTCTCCACAGTGGGGCGGCGCTGAAGCTTTCTTT

J: TRBJ2-6
size: .
V: TRBV10-3
D: .
length: 15
CDR3: CAITDPPPGANVLTF
DNA: TGTGCCATCACCGACCCCCCCCCTGGGGCCAACGTCCTGACTTTC

J: TRBJ2-3
size: .
V: TRBV2
D: .
length: 13
CDR3: CASSQITPDTQYF
DNA: TGTGCCAGCAGCCAAATCACTCCGGATACGCAGTATTTT

J: TRBJ2-1
size: .
V: TRBV30
D: .
length: 10
CDR3: CAWGIDEQFF
DNA: TGTGCCTGGGGGATCGATGAGCAGTTCTTC

J: TRBJ1-5
size: .
V: TRBV28
D: TRBD1
length: 16
CDR3: CASSLGGWTGDPPQHF
DNA: TGTGCCAGCAGTTTAGGGGGTTGGACAGGGGACCCGCCCCAGCATTTT

J: TRBJ2-3
size: .
V: TRBV15
D: TRBD2
length: 14
CDR3: CAIREGLSTDTQYF
DNA: TGTGCCATAAGGGAGGGCCTTAGCACAGATACGCAGTATTTT

J: TRBJ2-1
size: .
V: TRBV5-4
D: .
length: 15
CDR3: CASSLGGGLYNEQFF
DNA: TGTGCCAGCAGCTTGGGTGGGGGCCTCTACAATGAGCAGTTCTTC

J: TRBJ2-1
size: once
V: TRBV15
D: TRBD2
length: 18
CDR3: CATRGREGLDGSYNEQFF
DNA: TGTGCCACCAGAGGGCGGGAGGGCCTTGACGGCTCCTACAATGAGCAGTTCTTC

J: TRBJ1-1
size: .
V: TRBV7-3
D: .
length: 15
CDR3: CASSLGGWGTTEAFF
DNA: TGTGCCAGCAGCTTAGGTGGGTGGGGGACCACTGAAGCTTTCTTT

J: TRBJ2-5
size: .
V: TRBV7-9
D: .
length: 13
CDR3: CASSLSGEETQYF
DNA: TGTGCCAGCAGCTTATCAGGGGAAGAGACCCAGTACTTC

J: TRBJ1-2
size: few
V: TRBV6-5
D: .
length: 14
CDR3: CASSYLQGLDGYTF
DNA: TGTGCCAGCAGTTACCTACAGGGTCTTGATGGCTACACCTTC

J: TRBJ2-1
size: .
V: TRBV5-4
D: TRBD1
length: 14
CDR3: CASSPKTGSDEQFF
DNA: TGTGCCAGCAGCCCAAAGACAGGGAGCGATGAGCAGTTCTTC

J: TRBJ2-3
size: .
V: TRBV10-3
D: .
length: 15
CDR3: CASTSGEGSTDTQYF
DNA: TGTGCCAGTACCTCAGGGGAGGGGAGCACAGATACGCAGTATTTT

J: TRBJ2-7
size: .
V: TRBV6-6
D: TRBD2
length: 15
CDR3: CASSYTSGRAHEQYF
DNA: TGTGCCAGCAGTTACACTAGCGGGAGGGCCCACGAGCAGTACTTC

J: TRBJ2-2
size: once
V: TRBV6-4
D: TRBD2
length: 14
CDR3: CASSGGTNTGELFF
DNA: TGTGCCAGCAGCGGGGGGACGAACACCGGGGAGCTGTTTTTT

J: TRBJ1-2
size: .
V: TRBV7-2
D: .
length: 15
CDR3: CASSPREQALDGYTF
DNA: TGTGCCAGCAGCCCCCGCGAACAGGCCCTCGATGGCTACACCTTC

J: TRBJ1-3
size: .
V: TRBV7-9
D: .
length: 14
CDR3: CASSLDSRGNTIYF
DNA: TGTGCCAGCAGCTTAGATAGTAGGGGAAACACCATATATTTT

J: TRBJ1-4
size: .
V: TRBV28
D: .
length: 15
CDR3: CASSLSSGAGEKLFF
DNA: TGTGCCAGCAGTTTATCATCAGGGGCAGGAGAAAAACTGTTTTTT

J: TRBJ1-4
size: .
V: TRBV25-1
D: TRBD1
length: 16
CDR3: CASSDRRTGGAEKLFF
DNA: TGTGCCAGCAGTGACCGCAGGACAGGGGGCGCGGAAAAACTGTTTTTT

J: TRBJ1-1
size: .
V: TRBV15
D: TRBD1
length: 17
CDR3: CATSRDRSNRDRAKAFF
DNA: TGTGCCACCAGCAGAGATCGGTCGAACCGGGACAGGGCGAAAGCTTTCTTT

J: TRBJ2-7
size: few
V: TRBV29-1
D: .
length: 11
CDR3: CSAGSSYEQYF
DNA: TGCAGCGCCGGGAGCTCCTACGAGCAGTACTTC

J: TRBJ1-1
size: few
V: TRBV28
D: .
length: 11
CDR3: CASTFSREAFF
DNA: TGTGCCAGCACCTTTTCCCGAGAGGCTTTCTTT

J: TRBJ2-1
size: .
V: TRBV11-2
D: .
length: 13
CDR3: CATEGTTYNEQFF
DNA: TGTGCCACTGAGGGAACTACCTACAATGAGCAGTTCTTC

J: TRBJ2-3
size: .
V: TRBV7-9
D: TRBD2
length: 18
CDR3: CASSLWSGSHLSTDTQYF
DNA: TGTGCCAGCAGCTTATGGAGCGGGAGCCACCTGAGCACAGATACGCAGTATTTT

J: TRBJ2-1
size: .
V: TRBV18
D: .
length: 15
CDR3: CASSPRAAQHNEQFF
DNA: TGTGCCAGCTCACCAAGGGCAGCCCAACACAATGAGCAGTTCTTC

J: TRBJ1-5
size: .
V: TRBV27
D: .
length: 15
CDR3: CASSKKGNSNQPQHF
DNA: TGTGCCAGCAGCAAAAAAGGGAATAGCAATCAGCCCCAGCATTTT

J: TRBJ2-2
size: .
V: TRBV11-2
D: .
length: 15
CDR3: CAIKRYTANTGELFF
DNA: TGTGCCATCAAAAGGTATACAGCGAACACCGGGGAGCTGTTTTTT

J: TRBJ2-1
size: .
V: TRBV6-5
D: .
length: 15
CDR3: CASSYQPGTYNEQFF
DNA: TGTGCCAGCAGTTACCAACCTGGAACCTACAATGAGCAGTTCTTC

J: TRBJ1-2
size: few
V: TRBV19
D: .
length: 11
CDR3: CASSAHLSHTF
DNA: TGTGCCAGTAGTGCTCATTTGTCCCACACCTTC

J: TRBJ2-1
size: once
V: TRBV5-4
D: TRBD2
length: 15
CDR3: CASSRLAEVYNEQFF
DNA: TGTGCCAGCAGCCGACTAGCGGAAGTGTACAATGAGCAGTTCTTC

J: TRBJ2-7
size: .
V: TRBV29-1
D: .
length: 11
CDR3: CSGVSALEQYF
DNA: TGCAGCGGTGTTAGCGCTCTTGAGCAGTACTTC

J: TRBJ2-1
size: .
V: TRBV7-2
D: .
length: 13
CDR3: CASSPTSGPEQFF
DNA: TGTGCCAGCAGCCCAACTAGTGGGCCTGAGCAGTTCTTC

J: TRBJ1-2
size: once
V: TRBV5-1
D: .
length: 14
CDR3: CASSPQGQHYGYTF
DNA: TGCGCCAGCAGCCCCCAAGGACAGCACTATGGCTACACCTTC

J: TRBJ2-2
size: .
V: TRBV6-1
D: .
length: 18
CDR3: CASSEVGTLRTFTGELFF
DNA: TGTGCCAGCAGTGAAGTTGGGACGTTGCGGACCTTCACCGGGGAGCTGTTTTTT

J: TRBJ2-2
size: .
V: TRBV15
D: TRBD1
length: 15
CDR3: CATSRVDRDTGELFF
DNA: TGTGCCACCAGCAGAGTGGACAGGGACACCGGGGAGCTGTTTTTT

J: TRBJ1-1
size: .
V: TRBV14
D: .
length: 13
CDR3: CASSLYRNTEAFF
DNA: TGTGCCAGCAGCCTATACAGGAACACTGAAGCTTTCTTT

J: TRBJ1-1
size: .
V: TRBV5-1
D: TRBD1
length: 16
CDR3: CASSYRTGLSDLEAFF
DNA: TGCGCCAGCAGCTACCGGACAGGTCTGAGTGATCTTGAAGCTTTCTTT

J: TRBJ1-1
size: .
V: TRBV4-3
D: .
length: 15
CDR3: CASSQGTLMNTEAFF
DNA: TGCGCCAGCAGCCAAGGGACCCTGATGAACACTGAAGCTTTCTTT

J: TRBJ2-5
size: .
V: TRBV25-1
D: .
length: 13
CDR3: CASSAPPKETQYF
DNA: TGTGCCAGCAGTGCTCCCCCAAAAGAGACCCAGTACTTC

J: TRBJ2-7
size: .
V: TRBV7-9
D: .
length: 14
CDR3: CASSAPGIPYEQYF
DNA: TGTGCCAGCAGCGCCCCCGGGATCCCCTACGAGCAGTACTTC

J: TRBJ2-1
size: .
V: TRBV6-1
D: TRBD1
length: 14
CDR3: CASFRTGGHNEQFF
DNA: TGTGCCAGCTTTAGGACAGGGGGCCACAATGAGCAGTTCTTC

J: TRBJ2-1
size: .
V: TRBV6-1
D: .
length: 15
CDR3: CASIPQKSSYNEQFF
DNA: TGTGCCAGCATCCCACAGAAGAGCTCCTACAATGAGCAGTTCTTC

J: TRBJ1-1
size: .
V: TRBV18
D: .
length: 14
CDR3: CASSPLQGLTEAFF
DNA: TGTGCCAGCTCACCATTGCAGGGTCTCACTGAAGCTTTCTTT

J: TRBJ2-2
size: .
V: TRBV7-6
D: TRBD2
length: 17
CDR3: CASSLPTSGPNTGELFF
DNA: TGTGCCAGCAGCTTACCCACTAGCGGCCCTAACACCGGGGAGCTGTTTTTT

J: TRBJ2-1
size: .
V: TRBV28
D: TRBD2
length: 14
CDR3: CASSQREGWNEQFF
DNA: TGTGCCAGCAGTCAGCGGGAGGGTTGGAATGAGCAGTTCTTC